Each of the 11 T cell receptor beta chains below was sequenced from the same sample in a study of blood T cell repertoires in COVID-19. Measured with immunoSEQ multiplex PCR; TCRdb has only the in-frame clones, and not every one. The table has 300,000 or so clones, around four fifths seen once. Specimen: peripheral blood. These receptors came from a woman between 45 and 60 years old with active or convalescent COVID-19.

DNA for the CDR3: TGTGCCAGCAGCTTGCTAGGGGACCAAGAGACCCAGTACTTC. This translates into CASSLLGDQETQYF. This rearrangement joins TRBV7-3 to TRBJ2-5; D is possibly TRBD1 (5 bases). CDR3 size: 14 residues. Between the trimmed V and J ends, which lost 3 bases and 0 bases, there was a span of 8 bases. Germline values: CDR1 SGHTA, CDR2 FQGTGA.

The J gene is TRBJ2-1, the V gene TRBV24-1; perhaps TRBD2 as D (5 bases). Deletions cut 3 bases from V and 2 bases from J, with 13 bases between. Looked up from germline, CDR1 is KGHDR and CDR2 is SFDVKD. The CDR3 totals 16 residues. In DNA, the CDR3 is TGTGCCACCAGTGATCCCGGGGTATCTCCCTACAATGAGCAGTTCTTC. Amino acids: CATSDPGVSPYNEQFF.

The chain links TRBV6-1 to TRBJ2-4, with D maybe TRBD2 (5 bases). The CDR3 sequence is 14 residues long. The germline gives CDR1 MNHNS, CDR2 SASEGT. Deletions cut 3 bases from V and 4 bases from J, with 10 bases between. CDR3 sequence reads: CASSDQAAKNIQYF. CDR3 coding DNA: TGTGCCAGCAGTGACCAAGCGGCGAAAAACATTCAGTACTTC.

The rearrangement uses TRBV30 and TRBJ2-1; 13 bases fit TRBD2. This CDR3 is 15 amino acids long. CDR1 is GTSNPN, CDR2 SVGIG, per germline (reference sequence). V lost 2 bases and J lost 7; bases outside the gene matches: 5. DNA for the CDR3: TGTGCCTGGAGTTTCTGGACTAGCGGGAGTAATGAGCAGTTCTTC. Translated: CAWSFWTSGSNEQFF.

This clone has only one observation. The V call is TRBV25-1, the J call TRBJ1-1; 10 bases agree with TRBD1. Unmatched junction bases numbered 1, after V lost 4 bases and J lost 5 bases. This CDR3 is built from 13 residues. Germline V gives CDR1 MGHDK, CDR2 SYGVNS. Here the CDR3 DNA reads TGTGCCAGCAGTGGACAGGGGGCGACTGAAGCTTTCTTT. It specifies CASSGQGATEAFF.

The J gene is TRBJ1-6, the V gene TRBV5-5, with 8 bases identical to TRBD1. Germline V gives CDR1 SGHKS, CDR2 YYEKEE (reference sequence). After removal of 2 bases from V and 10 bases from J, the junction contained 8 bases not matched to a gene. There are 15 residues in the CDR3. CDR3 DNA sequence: TGTGCCAGCAGCTTCGACAGGGGTAGAGGATCACCCCTCCACTTT. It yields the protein CASSFDRGRGSPLHF.

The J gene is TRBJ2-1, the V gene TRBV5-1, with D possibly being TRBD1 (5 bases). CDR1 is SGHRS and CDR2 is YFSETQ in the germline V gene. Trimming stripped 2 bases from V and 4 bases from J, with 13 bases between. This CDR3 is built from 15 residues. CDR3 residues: CASSFGTTGYNEQFF. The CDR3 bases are TGCGCCAGCAGCTTCGGAACCACAGGTTACAATGAGCAGTTCTTC.

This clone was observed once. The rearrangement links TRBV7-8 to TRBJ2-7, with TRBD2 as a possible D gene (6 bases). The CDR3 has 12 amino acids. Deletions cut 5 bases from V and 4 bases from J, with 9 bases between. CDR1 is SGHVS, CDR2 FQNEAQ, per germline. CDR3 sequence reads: CASSRDFYEQYF. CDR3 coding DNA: TGTGCCAGCAGCCGGGACTTTTACGAGCAGTACTTC.

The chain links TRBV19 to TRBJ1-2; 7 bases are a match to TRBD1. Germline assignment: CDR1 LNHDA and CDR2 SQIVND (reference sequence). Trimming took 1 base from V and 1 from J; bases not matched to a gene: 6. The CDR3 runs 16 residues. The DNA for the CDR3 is TGTGCCAGTAGTATAGCCCCGACAGGGTTTAACTATGGCTACACCTTC. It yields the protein CASSIAPTGFNYGYTF. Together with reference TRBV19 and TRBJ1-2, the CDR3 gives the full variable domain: DGGITQSPKYLFRKEGQNVTLSCEQNLNHDAMYWYRQDPGQGLRLIYYSQIVNDFQKGDIAEGYSVSREKKESFPLTVTSAQKNPTAFYLCASSIAPTGFNYGYTFGSGTRLTVV.

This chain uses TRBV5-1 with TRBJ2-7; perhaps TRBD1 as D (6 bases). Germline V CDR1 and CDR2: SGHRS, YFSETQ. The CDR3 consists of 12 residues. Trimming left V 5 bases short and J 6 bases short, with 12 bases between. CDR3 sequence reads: CASSRGSREQYF. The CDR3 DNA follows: TGCGCCAGCAGTAGGGGGTCACGCGAGCAGTACTTC.

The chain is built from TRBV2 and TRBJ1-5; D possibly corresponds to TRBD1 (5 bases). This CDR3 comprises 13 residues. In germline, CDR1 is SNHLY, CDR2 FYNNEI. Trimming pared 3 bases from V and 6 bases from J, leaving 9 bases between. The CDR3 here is CASSDRAPQPQHF. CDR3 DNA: TGTGCCAGCAGTGACAGGGCTCCTCAGCCCCAGCATTTT.